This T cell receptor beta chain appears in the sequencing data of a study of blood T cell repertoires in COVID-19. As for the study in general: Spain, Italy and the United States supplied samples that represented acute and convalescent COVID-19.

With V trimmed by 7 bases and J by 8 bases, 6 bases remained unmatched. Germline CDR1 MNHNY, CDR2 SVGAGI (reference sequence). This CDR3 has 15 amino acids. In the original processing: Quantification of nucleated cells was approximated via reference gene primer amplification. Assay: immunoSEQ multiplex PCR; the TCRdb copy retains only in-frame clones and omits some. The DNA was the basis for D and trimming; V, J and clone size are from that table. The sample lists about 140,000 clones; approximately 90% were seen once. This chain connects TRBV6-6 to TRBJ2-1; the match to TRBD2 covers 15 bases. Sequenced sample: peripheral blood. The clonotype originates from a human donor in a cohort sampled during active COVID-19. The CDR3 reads CASTLGLAGGYEQFF. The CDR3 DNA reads TGTGCCAGCACCCTGGGACTAGCGGGGGGTTATGAGCAGTTCTTC.